These T cell receptor beta chains were read from a single sample in a study of post-analysis software for immune sequencing data. Via MiXCR, TCRdb re-called the PCR reads, giving one row per CDR3 protein. This sample has about 770,000 distinct CDR3 sequences; about 45% occur once, and the top ten carry roughly 4.4%. The sequenced material came from blood. All receptors derive from a girl aged 5 to 17 with multiple sclerosis. The CDR3 runs from the conserved cysteine through the conserved F or W. A D gene is named only where the DNA matches it firmly. Size is omitted from some rows. Given values are once, few, many or a class for expanded clones.

V	D	J	size	DNA	CDR3
TRBV27	.	TRBJ1-1	.	TGTGCCAGTTCAGGGACCCACACTGAAGCTTTCTTT	CASSGTHTEAFF
TRBV7-2	.	TRBJ2-7	.	TGTGCCAGCAGCTTAGTTTTAGGGAGATACGAGCAGTACTTC	CASSLVLGRYEQYF
TRBV20-1	TRBD1	TRBJ1-6	once	TGCAGTGCTAGCACCCGGGACAGCTATAATTCACCCCTCCACTTT	CSASTRDSYNSPLHF
TRBV6-4	TRBD2	TRBJ2-1	few	TGTGCCAGCAGTCCCGGACTAGCGGGAGGTCGGGCTGAGCAGTTCTTC	CASSPGLAGGRAEQFF
TRBV5-1	TRBD1	TRBJ2-5	.	TGCGCCAGCAGCTGGGACAGGCCTGGGGAGACCCAGTACTTC	CASSWDRPGETQYF
TRBV5-1	.	TRBJ1-1	.	TGCGCCAGCAGCCCCAGGGGTAGGAACACTGAAGCTTTCTTT	CASSPRGRNTEAFF
TRBV14	.	TRBJ2-1	few	TGTGCCAGCAGCCCCGGAGGCGGAGGGGAGCAGTTCTTC	CASSPGGGGEQFF
TRBV7-9	.	TRBJ1-2	.	TGTGCCAGCAGTGGGGGGTTGGATGGCTACACCTTC	CASSGGLDGYTF
TRBV29-1	.	TRBJ1-2	.	TGCAGCGTTGTTGGGCTCAGGGATGACTATGGCTACACCTTC	CSVVGLRDDYGYTF
TRBV10-3	.	TRBJ2-7	.	TGTGCCATCAGTGAGTCGGCGAGGGCTGGTTACGAGCAGTACTTC	CAISESARAGYEQYF
TRBV20-1	.	TRBJ2-1	.	TGCAGTGCTAACCCCCTTTGGCGGAAGAAGTACAATGAGCAGTTCTTC	CSANPLWRKKYNEQFF
TRBV4-2	.	TRBJ2-4	few	TGTGCCAGCAGCCAAGCCCATGAGGGGAACATTCAGTACTTC	CASSQAHEGNIQYF
TRBV12-3/TRBV12-4	TRBD2	TRBJ2-3	.	TGTGCCAGCAGTTTAGGATGGTGGTTAGCGGGAGGGATATACACAGATACGCAGTATTTT	CASSLGWWLAGGIYTDTQYF
TRBV24-1	.	TRBJ2-3	.	TGTGCCACCAGTGATTCGGGACGTAGCACAGATACGCAGTATTTT	CATSDSGRSTDTQYF
TRBV9	.	TRBJ1-2	.	TGTGCCAGCAGCCCCCGATCACTCTATGGCTACACCTTC	CASSPRSLYGYTF
TRBV20-1	.	TRBJ2-1	.	TGCAGTGCTAGTGGCGGGAACGCTAATGAGCAGTTCTTC	CSASGGNANEQFF
TRBV5-6	.	TRBJ2-5	.	TGTGCCAGCAGCGAGCAGGGGACCGGTGAGCAGTACTTC	CASSEQGTGEQYF
TRBV10-3	.	TRBJ2-4	many	TGTGCCATCAGTGCCGAGACAGGACTGGACATTCAGTACTTC	CAISAETGLDIQYF
TRBV6-2/TRBV6-3	TRBD1	TRBJ2-7	.	TGTGCCAGCGATTTGGGGACAGGGGGCTGGGAGCAGTACTTC	CASDLGTGGWEQYF
TRBV30	.	TRBJ1-2	few	TGTGCCTGGAGTGGAGTTGGCTACACCTTC	CAWSGVGYTF
TRBV27	.	TRBJ1-4	.	TGTGCCAGCAGTTTACTCGGGGGAGGCGAAAAACTGTTTTTT	CASSLLGGGEKLFF
TRBV7-2	TRBD1	TRBJ2-3	.	TGTGCCAGCAGCTTAGACAGGGGGTTAACAGATACGCAGTATTTT	CASSLDRGLTDTQYF
TRBV21-1	.	TRBJ2-1	.	TGTGCCAGCAGCGCCCGCAGGAGCAGCTACAATGAGCAGTTCTTC	CASSARRSSYNEQFF
TRBV7-9	.	TRBJ2-3	.	TGTGCCAGCAGCCCCAGAGGCAGTAGCACAGATACGCAGTATTTT	CASSPRGSSTDTQYF
TRBV20-1	.	TRBJ1-5	few	TGCAGTGCGAGGCAGGGGCAAGGGCCCCAGCATTTT	CSARQGQGPQHF
TRBV7-2	TRBD1	TRBJ2-7	.	TGTGCCAGCAGCTTAGGCCCGACAGGGTCTAACGAGCAGTACTTC	CASSLGPTGSNEQYF
TRBV27	.	TRBJ2-5	.	TGTGCCAGCAGTTTATCGGGAGGGGGACAACACCAAGAGACCCAGTACTTC	CASSLSGGGQHQETQYF
TRBV6-6	TRBD1	TRBJ1-4	few	TGTGCCAGCAGTTATGCAGGACAGGGGGCGGGTGAAAAACTGTTTTTT	CASSYAGQGAGEKLFF
TRBV7-9	.	TRBJ1-1	.	TGTGCCAGCAGCGGAGGCCAGTTCACTGAAGCTTTCTTT	CASSGGQFTEAFF
TRBV7-2	.	TRBJ1-1	.	TGTGCCAGCAGCTCCGACCAAACAGGGTCTGAAGCTTTCTTT	CASSSDQTGSEAFF
TRBV29-1	TRBD2	TRBJ2-5	.	TGCAGCGTATCCGGGACTAGCGCTTACGTGGAAGAGACCCAGTACTTC	CSVSGTSAYVEETQYF
TRBV20-1	TRBD2	TRBJ2-1	few	TGCAGTGCTAGAGATGCCCTAGCGGGAGGCCTCCACAATGAGCAGTTCTTC	CSARDALAGGLHNEQFF